This is a list of T cell receptor beta chains from one sample in a study of regulatory T cells in long-lasting Graves disease. TCRdb called the multiplex PCR reads again in MiXCR, with one record for every CDR3 protein. Here the sample spans approximately 540,000 distinct CDR3 sequences, approximately 12% being singletons. These sequences were also reported in another study, on T cells in Graves' hyperthyroidism and ophthalmopathy.

The sample in question was peripheral blood mononuclear cells (PBMCs), obtained at new diagnosis, from a patient treated with antithyroid drugs. These TCRs come from a woman in her 30s with Graves disease. The conserved cysteine and the conserved F or W are not part of the CDR3 here.

V	J	CDR3
TRBV7-9	TRBJ2-2	ASSAGRGRSAGELF
TRBV30	TRBJ2-6	ALLKGLGSSGANVLT
TRBV19	TRBJ1-1	ASPTGSWTEAF
TRBV2	TRBJ1-1	ASSSTGTGGTEAF
TRBV10-1	TRBJ2-1	ASSAGTSYRNEQF
TRBV20-1	TRBJ2-1	SARALAGVSYNEQF
TRBV7-8	TRBJ1-5	ASSFGRNNQPQH
TRBV14	TRBJ2-2	ASSQDRDRDAMVTGAGELF
TRBV30	TRBJ1-2	AWSVTGGYGYT
TRBV29-1	TRBJ2-7	SVEGLAGGPDYEQY
TRBV3-1	TRBJ1-5	ASSQLNQPQH
TRBV10-3	TRBJ1-2	AILGQGNGGYT